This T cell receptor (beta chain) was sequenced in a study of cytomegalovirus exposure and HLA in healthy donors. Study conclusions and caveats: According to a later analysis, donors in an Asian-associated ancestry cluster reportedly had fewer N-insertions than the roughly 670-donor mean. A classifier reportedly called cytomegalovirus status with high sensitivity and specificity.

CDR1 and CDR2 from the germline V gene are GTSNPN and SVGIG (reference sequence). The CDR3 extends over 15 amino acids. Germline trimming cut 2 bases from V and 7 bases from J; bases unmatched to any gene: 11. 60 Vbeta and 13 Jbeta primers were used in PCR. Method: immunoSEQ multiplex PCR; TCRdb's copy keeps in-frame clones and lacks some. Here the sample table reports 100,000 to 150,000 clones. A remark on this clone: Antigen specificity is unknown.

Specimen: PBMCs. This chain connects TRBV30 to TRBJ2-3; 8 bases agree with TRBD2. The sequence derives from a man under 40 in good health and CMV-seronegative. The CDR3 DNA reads TGTGCCTGGAGTACCCCCCGCGGGGGGAGATATACGCAGTATTTT. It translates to CAWSTPRGGRYTQYF.